This paragraph reports one TCR beta chain. Antigen: not known. The sample is drawn from a study of cytomegalovirus exposure and HLA in healthy donors. This CDR3 has 15 residues. CDR1 is MNHNS and CDR2 is SASEGT in the germline V gene. With 7 bases clipped from V and 4 bases from J, the junction kept 11 bases outside the gene matches. Study-wide findings and caveats: It was assumed in the presence/absence analyses that sequencing depth was roughly uniform across donors. The study recorded 160 or so TCR beta chains that were cytomegalovirus-associated.

A multiplex PCR was run with 60 Vbeta primers and 13 Jbeta primers. The method was immunoSEQ multiplex PCR; TCRdb's version includes in-frame clones alone and lacks a portion of them. The table lists roughly 110,000 clones, 67% of them singletons, with over 6.5% in the top ten. V gene TRBV6-1 combines with J gene TRBJ2-3; 7 nucleotides agree with TRBD2. What was sequenced was PBMCs. The TCR comes from a man aged 18 to 30 in good health and CMV-seropositive. The CDR3 region is CASTPGRGGADTQYF. Here the CDR3 DNA reads TGTGCCAGCACCCCAGGTAGGGGAGGGGCAGATACGCAGTATTTT.